This T cell receptor (beta chain) was sequenced in a study of T cells of healthy individuals. TCRdb reprocessed the 5' RACE reads via MiXCR and lists one record per CDR3 protein. Among approximately 100,000 distinct CDR3 sequences, 15% to 20% were seen once, and the ten largest hold about 6%. Germline V gene sequence: CDR1 ENHRY, CDR2 SYGVKD. V lost 10 bases, J lost 4 bases, and 9 bases stayed unmatched. The length of the CDR3 is 14 residues. The TCR comes from a human donor in good health. The rearrangement links TRBV10-3 to TRBJ1-3; 8 bases line up with TRBD1. The CDR3 bases are TGTGCCACGGGAGGACAGGGAGGAGGAAACACCATATATTTT. Its protein is CATGGQGGGNTIYF.